In its sample, the clone carrying this T cell receptor (beta chain) was seen a few times. Its antigen is undetermined. This specimen belongs to a study of T-cell memory formation after mild COVID-19. A 5'RACE reaction primed in the constant segment made cDNA libraries of TCR alpha and TCR beta, and these carried sample barcodes and UMIs. Via MiXCR, TCRdb re-called the 5' RACE reads, giving one row per CDR3 protein. The profile shows a few hundred thousand distinct CDR3 sequences, 20% to 25% of them singletons. Study outcomes and limitations: While clones contracting from day 15 to 85 were balanced between CD4 and CD8, later expanders leaned CD4+. In second-wave clones peaking day 37, SARS-CoV-2 specificity remained unconfirmed. The study found contracting CD4+ clones mainly in CM and EM and contracting CD8+ clones in EMRA.

Sequencing input: PBMCs or a T cell subset sorted from them (not recorded which). The receptor was isolated from an adult woman who had mild COVID-19 (a few samples of this study predate the infection). Cell type and time point are not known.

The CDR3 spells CASSGSGLSYNEQFF. The CDR3 region has the DNA TGCGCCAGCAGCGGGAGCGGACTCTCCTACAATGAGCAGTTCTTC. The chain employs TRBV5-1 and TRBJ2-1; D is possibly TRBD2 (5 bases). Germline CDR1 reads SGHRS; CDR2 reads YFSETQ. V was shortened by 4 bases and J by 0 bases, with 11 bases between the two germline ends. This CDR3 is 15 amino acids long. The variable domain in full, completed from reference TRBV5-1 and TRBJ2-1, reads KAGVTQTPRYLIKTRGQQVTLSCSPISGHRSVSWYQQTPGQGLQFLFEYFSETQRNKGNFPGRFSGRQFSNSRSEMNVSTLELGDSALYLCASSGSGLSYNEQFFGPGTRLTVL.